The source of this T cell receptor (beta chain) is a study of identical twins. This clonotype was detected many times. One entry per CDR3 protein results from TCRdb running MiXCR on the 5' RACE reads. The sample contains some 320,000 distinct CDR3 sequences, roughly 12% of which appear only once. Germline loops: CDR1 PRHDT, CDR2 FYEKMQ (reference sequence). CDR3 size: 15 residues. V shed 4 bases and J shed 5 bases, with 18 bases lying between them. The same specimen was also included in a second study, on yellow fever vaccine responses in identical twins.

The V call is TRBV13, the J call TRBJ2-7, with D perhaps matching TRBD1 or TRBD2 (7 bases each). Sequenced input: CD8+ T cells sorted from blood. The receptor was derived from a woman younger than 35 in good health. CDR3: CASSSRGRGLDEQYF. In DNA, the CDR3 is TGTGCCAGCAGCTCCCGGGGGAGGGGGCTGGACGAGCAGTACTTC.